This T cell receptor (beta chain) comes out of a study of blood T cell repertoires in COVID-19. For the study at large: Acute-phase and convalescent COVID-19 samples originated in the United States, Italy and Spain. T cells, B-cell-depleted T cells, or PBMCs provided the cDNA or gDNA that served as material.

Authors' methods: Nucleated cell counts were estimated from reference gene primer amplification. Profiled with immunoSEQ multiplex PCR; TCRdb holds only in-frame clones, not every one. V and J calls and clone size are copied from that table; D and trimming were computed from the DNA. Among under 400,000 clones listed, approximately 89% were seen once. Trimming stripped 5 bases from V and 5 bases from J, with 13 bases between. The CDR3 has 13 residues. Germline V gives CDR1 MNHEY, CDR2 SVGAGI. Patients in Seattle were enrolled during active infection, then followed longitudinally. Material: peripheral blood. The receptor comes from a woman in her fifties or sixties with COVID-19, enrolled during active disease. This chain connects TRBV6-5 to TRBJ2-7; D unclear. Here the CDR3 reads CASSRSVLDEQYF. The CDR3, as DNA: TGTGCCAGCAGTCGCAGTGTGTTGGACGAGCAGTACTTC.